The 10 T cell receptor beta chains given below trace back to one sample, sequenced in a study of technical replicates of blood from four donors. TCRdb keeps only in-frame clones here, not all; method: immunoSEQ multiplex PCR. The table includes about 89,000 clones, 85% to 95% detected once. Sequencing was done on a sample of T cells isolated from PBMCs. These receptors were taken from a human donor in good health.

The rearrangement joins TRBV7-9 to TRBJ2-2; 11 nucleotides align to TRBD2. Germline CDR1 reads SEHNR; CDR2 reads FQNEAQ (reference sequence). The CDR3 runs to 17 residues. Trimming took 2 bases from V and 7 from J; bases not matched to a gene: 9. CDR3 DNA sequence: TGTGCCAGCAGCTTACCTAGCGGGGGGATCCGCGGCGGGGAGCTGTTTTTT. Its translation: CASSLPSGGIRGGELFF.

In its sample, this clone was seen once. The chain joins TRBV27 to TRBJ2-3; 11 nucleotides line up with TRBD2. V lost 7 bases, J lost 1 base, and 10 bases stayed unmatched. CDR1 is MNHEY and CDR2 is SMNVEV in the germline V gene (reference sequence). There are 17 residues in the CDR3. DNA of the CDR3: TGTGCCAGCACCAACTTACTAGCGGGAGTGGGCACAGATACGCAGTATTTT. This translates into CASTNLLAGVGTDTQYF.

This clone was seen just once. This chain uses TRBV6-5 with TRBJ1-1, with TRBD1 as a possible D gene (5 bases). Trimming took 2 bases from V and 6 from J, leaving 13 bases between them. In germline, CDR1 is MNHEY, CDR2 SVGAGI. The CDR3 is made up of 14 amino acids. DNA for the CDR3: TGTGCCAGCAGTTACAGTGCCAGGGTTGCTGAAGCTTTCTTT. This translates into CASSYSARVAEAFF.

This clone was seen a handful of times. This chain connects TRBV7-9 to TRBJ1-2, with a possible D match to TRBD1 (5 bases). Trimming took 0 bases from V and 3 from J, leaving 8 bases between them. Germline V CDR1 and CDR2: SEHNR, FQNEAQ (reference sequence). This CDR3 has 14 amino acids. CDR3: CASSLAGADYGYTF. The CDR3 region has the DNA TGTGCCAGCAGCTTAGCAGGGGCAGACTATGGCTACACCTTC.

This sequence joins TRBV5-1 and TRBJ2-2; D possibly corresponds to TRBD1 (6 bases). In germline, CDR1 is SGHRS, CDR2 YFSETQ. CDR3 size: 11 residues. V was trimmed by 5 bases and J by 7 bases, leaving 6 bases between them. The CDR3 loop reads CASRDSGELFF. In DNA form, the CDR3 reads TGCGCCAGCAGGGACAGCGGGGAGCTGTTTTTT.

V gene TRBV28 combines with J gene TRBJ2-7, with TRBD1 as a possible D gene (5 bases). The germline V gene encodes CDR1 MDHEN and CDR2 SYDVKM. Trimming cost V 1 base and J 4 bases, with 20 bases left between them. CDR3 length: 17 amino acids. The CDR3 protein is CASSLSPRAPRSYEQYF. CDR3 nucleotides: TGTGCCAGCAGTTTATCCCCCAGGGCCCCTCGGTCGTACGAGCAGTACTTC.

The chain joins TRBV9 to TRBJ2-7; D is perhaps TRBD1 (7 bases). Germline V gene data show CDR1 as SGDLS and CDR2 as YYNGEE. Trimming removed 4 bases at V and 7 bases at J, with 21 bases between. This CDR3 has 15 residues. The CDR3 nucleotides are TGTGCCAGCAGCTTAACAGGGGACTTTTTGTTGGAGCAGTACTTC. It is translated as CASSLTGDFLLEQYF.

The chain recombines TRBV7-9 with TRBJ2-3; 9 bases map to TRBD2. CDR1 is SEHNR and CDR2 is FQNEAQ in the germline V gene (reference sequence). The V and J ends lost 6 bases and 1 base, in that order; junction bases with no gene match: 8. The CDR3 has 16 residues. CDR3 in amino acids: CASSPETSGGTDTQYF. Here the CDR3 DNA reads TGTGCCAGCAGTCCCGAGACTAGCGGCGGCACAGATACGCAGTATTTT.

The rearrangement joins TRBV5-1 to TRBJ2-3; D gene ambiguous. V was cut by 4 bases and J by 0 bases, with 6 bases left in between. Germline-derived CDR1 and CDR2 are SGHRS and YFSETQ. The CDR3 totals 13 residues. CDR3: CASSPTSTDTQYF. The CDR3 nucleotides read TGCGCCAGCAGCCCGACTAGCACAGATACGCAGTATTTT.

CDR3 sequence reads: CASMRLLRGANTGELFF. Here the CDR3 DNA reads TGTGCCAGCATGCGGCTACTTCGCGGGGCGAACACCGGGGAGCTGTTTTTT. The rearrangement joins TRBV6-4 to TRBJ2-2, with a tentative D call TRBD2 (6 bases). The CDR3 has 17 residues. V dropped 7 bases and J dropped 0 bases, with 18 bases sitting between them. Germline V lookup: CDR1 MRHNA, CDR2 SNTAGT.